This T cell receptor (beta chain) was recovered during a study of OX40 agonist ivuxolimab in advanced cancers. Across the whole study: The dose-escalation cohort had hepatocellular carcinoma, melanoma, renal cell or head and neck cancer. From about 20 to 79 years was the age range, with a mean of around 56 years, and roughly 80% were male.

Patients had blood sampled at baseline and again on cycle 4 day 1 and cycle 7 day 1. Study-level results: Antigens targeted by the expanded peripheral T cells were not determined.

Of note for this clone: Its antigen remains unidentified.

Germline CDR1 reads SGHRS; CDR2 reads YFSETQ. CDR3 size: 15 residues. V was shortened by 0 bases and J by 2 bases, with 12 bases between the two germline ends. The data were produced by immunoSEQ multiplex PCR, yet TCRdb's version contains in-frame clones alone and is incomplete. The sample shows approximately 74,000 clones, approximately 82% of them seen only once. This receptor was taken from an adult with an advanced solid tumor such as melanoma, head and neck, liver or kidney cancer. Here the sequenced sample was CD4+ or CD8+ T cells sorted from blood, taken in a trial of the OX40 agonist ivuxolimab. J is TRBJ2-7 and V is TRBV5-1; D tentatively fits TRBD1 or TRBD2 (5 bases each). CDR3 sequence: CASSLVQGGPYEQYF. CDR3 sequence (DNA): TGCGCCAGCAGCTTGGTGCAGGGCGGGCCCTACGAGCAGTACTTC.